Presented here are 26 T cell receptor beta chains from one specimen sequenced in a study of T cell repertoires and HLA-DP antigens. Libraries were prepared by immunoSEQ multiplex PCR; TCRdb keeps only in-frame clonotypes and omits some of them. The data contain around 70,000 clones, around 80% of them singletons. These receptors have no known antigen. What was sequenced was CD4+ T cells from PBMCs. These receptors all stem from a man in his fifties or sixties in good health and CMV-seronegative.

The chain recombines TRBV27 with TRBJ1-2; D perhaps matches TRBD1 (6 bases). This CDR3 has 14 residues. Germline lookup yields CDR1 MNHEY and CDR2 SMNVEV (reference sequence). Trimming took off 3 bases at V and 7 bases at J, with 15 bases between the two ends. The CDR3: CASSLAWGQGGYTF. In DNA form, the CDR3 reads TGTGCCAGCAGTTTGGCTTGGGGGCAAGGTGGCTACACCTTC.

The chain joins TRBV27 to TRBJ1-1; the D gene is possibly TRBD1 (5 bases). CDR3 length: 15 amino acids. Germline V CDR1 and CDR2: MNHEY, SMNVEV (reference sequence). Trimming removed 5 bases from V and 3 bases from J, with 16 bases in between. Here the CDR3 reads CASSTSLAGDTEAFF. CDR3 sequence (DNA): TGTGCCAGCAGTACAAGTCTAGCGGGGGACACTGAAGCTTTCTTT.

This chain joins TRBV2 and TRBJ2-1; 10 positions agree with TRBD2. From germline, CDR1 is SNHLY and CDR2 FYNNEI. Unmatched junction bases numbered 7, after V lost 4 bases and J lost 4 bases. The CDR3 runs to 16 residues. CDR3: CASSGFGSGRYNEQFF. The CDR3 coding sequence is TGTGCCAGCAGTGGCTTCGGTAGCGGGAGGTACAATGAGCAGTTCTTC.

The chain combines TRBV19 with TRBJ1-4; D gene uncertain. From germline, CDR1 is LNHDA and CDR2 SQIVND (reference sequence). Trimming removed 3 bases from V and 0 bases from J, with 8 bases in between. The CDR3 totals 15 residues. The CDR3 DNA follows: TGTGCCAGTAGTATTCGCGCCCCAACTAATGAAAAACTGTTTTTT. Its translation: CASSIRAPTNEKLFF.

The chain combines TRBV5-6 with TRBJ1-3; the D gene is possibly TRBD1 (6 bases). The CDR3 is 13 residues long. V was trimmed by 4 bases and J by 7 bases, leaving 12 bases between them. The germline V gene encodes CDR1 SGHDT and CDR2 YYEEEE. DNA of the CDR3: TGTGCCAGCAGCCCGGGACAAAGGAACACCATATATTTT. Protein sequence: CASSPGQRNTIYF.

V gene TRBV6-1 combines with J gene TRBJ2-7, with D tentatively TRBD2 (6 bases). The CDR3 extends over 16 amino acids. Trimming removed 2 bases at V and 3 bases at J, with 17 bases between. The germline V gene has CDR1 MNHNS and CDR2 SASEGT. The CDR3 region has the DNA TGTGCCAGCAGTGAATATCGCGGGAACGTCGACTACGAGCAGTACGTC. Encoded protein: CASSEYRGNVDYEQYV.

This chain joins TRBV7-2 and TRBJ2-3; 9 positions agree with TRBD1. The J segment lost 4 bases and the V segment lost 4 bases, leaving 9 bases of the junction unmatched. The CDR3 has 16 amino acids. Per germline, CDR1 SGHTA and CDR2 FQGNSA. Here the CDR3 reads CASSSTGGAGPDTQYF. CDR3 coding DNA: TGTGCCAGCAGCTCTACAGGGGGCGCGGGGCCAGATACGCAGTATTTT. Full variable domain (remainder filled in from reference TRBV7-2 and TRBJ2-3): GAGVSQSPSNKVTEKGKDVELRCDPISGHTALYWYRQSLGQGLEFLIYFQGNSAPDKSGLPSDRFSAERTGGSVSTLTIQRTQQEDSAVYLCASSSTGGAGPDTQYFGPGTRLTVL.

The rearrangement uses TRBV11-2 and TRBJ2-2; D might be TRBD1 (5 bases). Per germline, CDR1 SGHAT and CDR2 FQNNGV. V shed 5 bases and J shed 5 bases, with 12 bases lying between them. The CDR3 has 14 amino acids. CDR3 DNA: TGTGCCAGCAGCCCCAGGGTTGGAACCGGGGAGCTGTTTTTT. Its translation is CASSPRVGTGELFF.

V gene TRBV7-3 combines with J gene TRBJ1-2; the D is unclear. Trimming removed 5 bases from V and 2 bases from J, with 15 bases in between. This CDR3 has 15 amino acids. Looked up from germline, CDR1 is SGHTA and CDR2 is FQGTGA. The CDR3 bases are TGTGCCAGCAGCGCCGGACCGGGGTTGAACTATGGCTACACCTTC. Translation: CASSAGPGLNYGYTF.

This chain uses TRBV7-2 with TRBJ2-5, with TRBD2 identical over 16 bases. The V and J ends lost 5 bases and 2 bases, in that order; junction bases with no gene match: 5. The CDR3 is made up of 17 amino acids. Germline loops: CDR1 SGHTA, CDR2 FQGNSA. DNA of the CDR3: TGTGCCAGCAGCCAGGGACTAGCGGGAGGGGTACAAGAGACCCAGTACTTC. Translating it yields CASSQGLAGGVQETQYF.

This chain connects TRBV18 to TRBJ1-1; the D is unclear. Germline CDR1 reads KGHSH; CDR2 reads LQKENI. Trimming removed 1 base at V and 0 bases at J, with 3 bases between. The CDR3 loop spans 13 amino acids. The CDR3 is CASSPRMNTEAFF. CDR3 nucleotides: TGTGCCAGCTCACCACGGATGAACACTGAAGCTTTCTTT.

The J gene is TRBJ2-6, the V gene TRBV5-5, with D hard to call. Germline V gene lookup returns CDR1 SGHKS and CDR2 YYEKEE (reference sequence). The ends were cut back, 0 bases at V and 0 bases at J, with 10 bases in the middle. The CDR3 extends over 17 amino acids. The CDR3 coding sequence is TGTGCCAGCAGCTTGGATTTCTCGAGCTCTGGGGCCAACGTCCTGACTTTC. As protein: CASSLDFSSSGANVLTF.

The chain couples TRBV7-9 to TRBJ2-4; the match to TRBD2 covers 8 bases. The CDR3 is made up of 15 amino acids. Germline V gene lookup returns CDR1 SEHNR and CDR2 FQNEAQ (reference sequence). Trimming removed 5 bases from V and 6 bases from J; junction bases left unmatched: 9. The CDR3 DNA reads TGTGCCAGCAGCGTGGGCAGCGGGAGAGGAAACATTCAGTACTTC. Protein product: CASSVGSGRGNIQYF.

In this sample, this clone turned up once. The same CDR3 is also encoded by other DNA sequences in this sample. J is TRBJ1-5 and V is TRBV7-2, with D possibly TRBD1 on 6 matching bases. The CDR3 has 14 residues. Trimming took off 3 bases at V and 4 bases at J, with 10 bases between the two ends. Germline CDR1 reads SGHTA; CDR2 reads FQGNSA. CDR3 nucleotides: TGTGCCAGCAGCTTGGACAGTCGTAATCAGCCCCAGCATTTT. This encodes CASSLDSRNQPQHF.

There are a few counts of this clone. This chain uses TRBV6-6 with TRBJ2-2; 13 bases are a match to TRBD2. This CDR3 comprises 16 residues. Germline V gene sequence: CDR1 MNHNY, CDR2 SVGAGI (reference sequence). Losses at the gene ends were 6 bases for V and 3 bases for J; bases not matched to a gene: 4. This CDR3 reads CASSRTSGSHTGELFF. The CDR3 region has the DNA TGTGCCAGCAGCAGGACTAGCGGGAGCCACACCGGGGAGCTGTTTTTT.

This chain uses TRBV2 with TRBJ1-5; 7 nucleotides align to TRBD1. V shed 4 bases, J shed 4 bases, and the junction held 7 bases outside the gene matches. Germline CDR1 is SNHLY and CDR2 is FYNNEI. The CDR3 covers 15 residues. CDR3 in amino acids: CASSGGRGRNQPQHF. The CDR3 coding sequence is TGTGCCAGCAGTGGAGGTAGGGGGCGAAATCAGCCCCAGCATTTT.

This clone is medium-sized in the sample. This specimen includes other DNA sequences encoding the same CDR3. The V and J genes are TRBV5-1 and TRBJ1-2; D might be TRBD1 (5 bases). Germline-derived CDR1 and CDR2 are SGHRS and YFSETQ. V shed 0 bases and J shed 0 bases, with 6 bases lying between them. The CDR3 sequence is 14 residues long. The CDR3 DNA reads as TGCGCCAGCAGCTTGGAGACAGCTAACTATGGCTACACCTTC. Translation gives CASSLETANYGYTF.

The chain employs TRBV11-3 and TRBJ2-3, with TRBD2 matching 14 bases. Germline V CDR1 and CDR2: SGHNT, YENEEA. This CDR3 comprises 16 residues. The trim removed 5 bases at V and 8 bases at J, leaving 9 bases unmatched. CDR3 protein: CASSHGLAGGGGTQYF. CDR3 bases: TGTGCCAGCAGCCATGGACTAGCGGGAGGCGGGGGTACGCAGTATTTT. The full variable domain, its missing parts supplied by reference TRBV11-3 and TRBJ2-3, is EAGVVQSPRYKIIEKKQPVAFWCNPISGHNTLYWYLQNLGQGPELLIRYENEEAVDDSQLPKDRFSAERLKGVDSTLKIQPAELGDSAVYLCASSHGLAGGGGTQYFGPGTRLTVL.

The chain employs TRBV7-9 and TRBJ2-1; 13 nucleotides line up with TRBD2. The CDR3 consists of 15 residues. The V segment lost 5 bases and the J segment 6 bases; nucleotides outside the gene matches: 4. Germline assignment: CDR1 SEHNR and CDR2 FQNEAQ (reference sequence). Here the CDR3 reads CASSKTSGGINEQFF. CDR3 nucleotides: TGTGCCAGCAGCAAGACTAGCGGGGGGATCAATGAGCAGTTCTTC.

The CDR3 DNA reads TGTGCCAGCAGCCTCCCCCACGTCAATGAGCAGTTCTTC. Its protein is CASSLPHVNEQFF. The chain carries TRBV5-4 and TRBJ2-1; D gene ambiguous. This CDR3 is built from 13 residues. Trimming cost V 4 bases and J 6 bases, with 11 bases left between them. In germline, CDR1 is SGHNT, CDR2 YYREEE (reference sequence). The full variable domain, its missing parts supplied by reference TRBV5-4 and TRBJ2-1, is ETGVTQSPTHLIKTRGQQVTLRCSSQSGHNTVSWYQQALGQGPQFIFQYYREEENGRGNFPPRFSGLQFPNYSSELNVNALELDDSALYLCASSLPHVNEQFFGPGTRLTVL.

CDR3 amino acids: CASMAYSYNEQFF. The CDR3 DNA follows: TGTGCCAGCATGGCGTACTCCTACAATGAGCAGTTCTTC. This rearrangement joins TRBV2 to TRBJ2-1; D call uncertain. There are 13 residues in the CDR3. Germline CDR1 is SNHLY and CDR2 is FYNNEI. Trimming left V 7 bases short and J 0 bases short, with 7 bases between.

J is TRBJ1-2 and V is TRBV10-3; 8 bases match TRBD1. Trimming removed 6 bases from V and 5 bases from J; junction bases left unmatched: 11. Germline V gene lookup returns CDR1 ENHRY and CDR2 SYGVKD. This CDR3 comprises 15 residues. The CDR3 nucleotides are TGTGCCATCAGGGCCGCCGACAGGGGTTTATATGGCTACACCTTC. This encodes CAIRAADRGLYGYTF.

The rearrangement links TRBV5-4 to TRBJ2-2, with a weak D call TRBD2 (6 bases). V shed 0 bases and J shed 2 bases, with 11 bases lying between them. The length of the CDR3 is 16 residues. Per the germline V gene, CDR1 is SGHNT and CDR2 is YYREEE (reference sequence). Written as DNA, the CDR3 is TGTGCCAGCAGCTTGGCGACCGGGAGCAACACCGGGGAGCTGTTTTTT. As protein: CASSLATGSNTGELFF.

The chain is built from TRBV18 and TRBJ2-7; TRBD1 matches at 7 bases. In germline, CDR1 is KGHSH, CDR2 LQKENI. Trimming took 3 bases from V and 2 from J; bases not matched to a gene: 4. The CDR3 runs 14 residues. The CDR3 is CASSPDRFPYEQYV. Written as DNA, the CDR3 is TGTGCCAGCTCACCGGACAGGTTCCCCTACGAGCAGTACGTC.

This chain connects TRBV9 to TRBJ2-5; perhaps TRBD1 as D (6 bases). The CDR3 extends over 14 amino acids. Germline lookup yields CDR1 SGDLS and CDR2 YYNGEE. Deletions cut 3 bases from V and 0 bases from J, with 9 bases between. The DNA for the CDR3 is TGTGCCAGCAGCGCGGACAGTCACCAAGAGACCCAGTACTTC. This sequence encodes CASSADSHQETQYF.

The J gene is TRBJ1-5, the V gene TRBV6-1; no clear D. The CDR3 has 12 amino acids. Trimming cost V 6 bases and J 0 bases, with 3 bases left between them. CDR1 and CDR2 (germline): MNHNS, SASEGT. The chain's CDR3 is CASRDSNQPQHF. The CDR3 coding sequence is TGTGCCAGCAGAGATAGCAATCAGCCCCAGCATTTT.